This T cell receptor (beta chain) is from a study of blood T cells in healthy people across ages. Overall study findings and caveats: Donors of long life had a larger count of naive CD4+ cells and greater diversity than aged donors. In older individuals, TCR beta diversity per million T cells was lower, falling roughly linearly with age.

This clonotype was recorded a few times. No antigen is known for it. Alongside a J-beta primer mix, a sample-barcoded 5' primer served in a second PCR lasting about 7 to 11 cycles. TCRdb reprocessed the 5' RACE reads with MiXCR, giving one entry per CDR3 protein. Of some 710,000 distinct CDR3 sequences in the sample, 35% to 60% were seen once. This CDR3 comprises 12 residues. Germline CDR1 DFQATT, CDR2 SNEGSKA (reference sequence). V lost 4 bases and J 4 bases, leaving 10 bases between the germline ends. Input material: blood. The chain links TRBV20-1 to TRBJ2-5, with a tentative D call TRBD1 (5 bases). This receptor was identified in a man older than 75 in good health. CDR3 sequence reads: CSAIYRRETQYF. The CDR3 DNA reads as TGCAGTGCTATTTACAGGCGAGAGACCCAGTACTTC.